Listed below are T cell receptor beta chains from one sample, sequenced in a study of regulatory T cells in long-lasting Graves disease. Each CDR3 protein is one row after TCRdb ran MiXCR on the multiplex PCR reads. The table records 400,000 to 500,000 distinct CDR3 sequences, approximately 15% of them present only once. The data were also submitted as part of a second study, on T cells in Graves' hyperthyroidism and ophthalmopathy.

Sequencing used peripheral blood mononuclear cells (PBMCs), obtained at new diagnosis, from a patient treated with antithyroid drugs. These receptors were collected from a woman in her twenties or thirties with Graves disease. Each CDR3 is given with its conserved first and last residue. D genes are given only for firm matches. Not every row has a clone size; where given, it reads once, few, many or a size class.

TRBJ1-1	-	TRBV6-5	few	TGTGCCAGCAGTTACCAATGGCCGGGACAGAACACTGAAGCTTTCTTT	CASSYQWPGQNTEAFF
TRBJ2-1	-	TRBV6-1	many	TGTGCCAGCAGTGAATACAGGATTCCGAACTACAATGAGCAGTTCTTC	CASSEYRIPNYNEQFF
TRBJ2-5	-	TRBV5-4	many	TGTGCCAGCAGCTGGGACTTGGCGGTGCTGGAGACCCAGTACTTC	CASSWDLAVLETQYF
TRBJ1-3	-	TRBV12-3/TRBV12-4	few	TGTGCCAGCAGTATATACAGGGCAAGCTCTGGAAACACCATATATTTT	CASSIYRASSGNTIYF
TRBJ2-5	-	TRBV30	many	TGTGCCTGGAGCCCAGGCGCCCCAGAGACCCAGTACTTC	CAWSPGAPETQYF
TRBJ2-7	-	TRBV6-1	many	TGTGCCAGCAGTGAAGACGGCGGTAGCTCCTACGAGCAGTACTTC	CASSEDGGSSYEQYF
TRBJ2-1	-	TRBV4-1	many	TGCGCCAGCAGCCAAGCAGTTACGAATGAGCAGTTCTTC	CASSQAVTNEQFF
TRBJ1-2	-	TRBV6-1	many	TGTGCCAGCAGCCCCACCGGATTGGGGGCTAGAATTTTCGGTGGCTACACCTTC	CASSPTGLGARIFGGYTF
TRBJ1-2	-	TRBV30	many	TGTGCCTGGAGGGGGACTTTGAACTATGGCTACACCTTC	CAWRGTLNYGYTF
TRBJ2-1	TRBD2	TRBV27	many	TGTGCCAGCACCTCCCTTGCACTAGCGGGAGTACTTGAGCAGTTCTTC	CASTSLALAGVLEQFF
TRBJ2-1	-	TRBV15	few	TGTGCCACCAGCACCGGTAGTAGGGGCGATGAGCAGTTCTTC	CATSTGSRGDEQFF
TRBJ2-1	-	TRBV27	few	TGTGCCAGCAGTCCCCAAACTTCTCCCGACGGTGAGCAGTTCTTC	CASSPQTSPDGEQFF
TRBJ1-2	-	TRBV5-1	many	TGCGCCAGCAGCACGGGGACGCAGAGTTATGGCTACACCTTC	CASSTGTQSYGYTF
TRBJ2-6	-	TRBV12-3/TRBV12-4	many	TGTGCCAGCAGACTGGACGTCGACGTCTCTGGGGCCAACGTCCTGACTTTC	CASRLDVDVSGANVLTF
TRBJ2-5	-	TRBV24-1	many	TGTGCCACCAGTGATTATCAGGGCCGGGAGACCCAGTACTTC	CATSDYQGRETQYF
TRBJ2-5	TRBD2	TRBV28	many	TGTGCCAGCAGTCGAACCCTGGTTAGCGGGAGGGCCGTGGAGACCCAGTACTTC	CASSRTLVSGRAVETQYF
TRBJ2-3	TRBD2	TRBV11-3	once	TGTGCCAGCAGCTTAGGCGTTAGCGGGAGGAAAAGCACAGATACGCAGTATTTT	CASSLGVSGRKSTDTQYF
TRBJ2-3	-	TRBV3-1	many	TGTGCCAGCAGCCAAGATAAGGTAGCGGCGACAGATACGCAGTATTTT	CASSQDKVAATDTQYF
TRBJ1-5	-	TRBV28	once	TGTGCCAACAGTTTAGGCCTGGGTAATCAGCCCCAGCATTTT	CANSLGLGNQPQHF
TRBJ2-2	TRBD1	TRBV3-1	few	TGTGCCAGCAGCGCCCGGACAGGGGGCTCCGGGGAGCTGTTTTTT	CASSARTGGSGELFF
TRBJ2-1	-	TRBV28	-	TGTGCCAGCAGTTTTGAAGACAATGAGCAGTTCTTC	CASSFEDNEQFF
TRBJ1-2	-	TRBV18	-	TGTGCCAGCTCCTACAACGGGGCCGGGGACTATGGCTACACCTTC	CASSYNGAGDYGYTF
TRBJ2-6	-	TRBV7-9	few	TGTGCCAGCAGCTCGGAACGCTCAGGGCCCTCTGGGGCCAACGTCCTGACTTTC	CASSSERSGPSGANVLTF
TRBJ2-5	-	TRBV24-1	-	TGTGCCACCAGTGACTATGACAGGTTTGAGACCCAGTACTTC	CATSDYDRFETQYF
TRBJ1-6	-	TRBV12-3/TRBV12-4	-	TGTGCCAGCAGTTTAGACAGGGAATGGCCACCCCTCCACTTT	CASSLDREWPPLHF
TRBJ1-3	-	TRBV18	-	TGTGCCAGCTCACCTCGAACGGGTGACTCTGGAAACACCATATATTTT	CASSPRTGDSGNTIYF
TRBJ1-6	TRBD1	TRBV15	many	TGTGCCACCAGCAGTCTTCTCGGGACAGGGGACAATTCACCCCTCCACTTT	CATSSLLGTGDNSPLHF
TRBJ2-2	TRBD2	TRBV3-1	-	TGTGCCAGCAGCCCCATGGGGGGACTAGTTACCGGGGAGCTGTTTTTT	CASSPMGGLVTGELFF
TRBJ2-2	TRBD2	TRBV13	many	TGTGCCAGCAGCTTAGGACTAGCGGGATCGGGCACCGGGGAGCTGTTTTTT	CASSLGLAGSGTGELFF
TRBJ2-4	-	TRBV28	-	TGTGCCAGCAGTCCTACTGGGAACCCTAAAAACATTCAGTACTTC	CASSPTGNPKNIQYF
TRBJ2-1	-	TRBV12-3/TRBV12-4	many	TGTGCCAGCAGTTTAGGGGCGGGGCTAGCCTACAATGAGCAGTTCTTC	CASSLGAGLAYNEQFF
TRBJ1-3	-	TRBV15	-	TGTGCCACCAGCGGAATAAAGCCGGGACACCCTTTCTCTGGAAACACCATATATTTT	CATSGIKPGHPFSGNTIYF
TRBJ1-3	-	TRBV20-1	many	TGCAGTGCTAGCACTCTGGGGATCGGGGGAAACACCATATATTTT	CSASTLGIGGNTIYF
TRBJ1-1	TRBD1	TRBV2	many	TGTGCCAGGACAGGGGTTCAAGGCACTGAAGCTTTCTTT	CARTGVQGTEAFF
TRBJ2-3	TRBD2	TRBV20-1	many	TGCAGTGCTAGCCGGACTAGCGGGGGGCCAGATACGCAGTATTTT	CSASRTSGGPDTQYF
TRBJ2-1	TRBD2	TRBV12-3/TRBV12-4	many	TGTGCCAGCAGTCTCCGAGGACTAGCGGGAGAGGGCAATGAGCAGTTCTTC	CASSLRGLAGEGNEQFF
TRBJ2-7	-	TRBV4-1	once	TGCGCCAGCAGCCAGACGGACTGGCAAGGGGAGCAGTACTTC	CASSQTDWQGEQYF
TRBJ2-1	TRBD2	TRBV6-1	few	TGTGCCAGCAGAGCCATGACTGGCGGGAGTTTGGATGAGCAGTTCTTC	CASRAMTGGSLDEQFF
TRBJ2-3	-	TRBV9	-	TGTGCCAGCAGCGTAGGCCGGGGACGAGATACGCAGTATTTT	CASSVGRGRDTQYF